A single sample gave rise to the 15 T cell receptor beta chains below, sequenced in a study of blood T cell repertoires in COVID-19 (dated by TCRdb to 2020 to 2022). The library was made by the immunoSEQ multiplex PCR assay. Here the immuneACCESS table is served through TCRdb, limited to in-frame sequences with V and J called. Missing clones are a known gap in these copies; in checked studies unresolved V genes cover under half, and the rest lacks a known reason. Here the sample has hundreds of thousands of clones; roughly nine tenths occur a single time. 1% to 1.3% of the sample is held by the ten biggest clonotypes. Sample: PBMCs or T cells enriched from blood (not recorded which). These receptors were obtained from a man in his thirties or forties who had recovered from COVID-19.

This chain joins TRBV5-1 and TRBJ2-7; TRBD2 agrees at 14 bases. Per germline, CDR1 SGHRS and CDR2 YFSETQ. V lost 4 bases, J lost 2 bases, and 5 bases stayed unmatched. This CDR3 spans 16 amino acids. CDR3 sequence (DNA): TGCGCCAGCAGCATCGGACTAGCGGGAGGTACCTACGAGCAGTACTTC. Amino acid sequence: CASSIGLAGGTYEQYF.

The V gene is TRBV5-1, the J gene TRBJ2-1; 10 bases match TRBD2. Germline CDR1 and CDR2: SGHRS and YFSETQ. The CDR3 runs to 13 residues. Trimming removed 7 bases from V and 9 bases from J; junction bases left unmatched: 7. The CDR3 is CASASGRLAEQFF. DNA of the CDR3: TGCGCCAGCGCTAGCGGGAGATTGGCTGAGCAGTTCTTC.

This clone was seen a few times. The rearrangement uses TRBV4-1 and TRBJ2-2; perhaps TRBD2 as D (5 bases). Germline CDR1 is MGHRA and CDR2 is YSYEKL. The CDR3 runs to 15 residues. The V end was cut by 2 bases, the J end by 3 bases, with 10 bases between. The CDR3 protein is CASSQTSADTGELFF. The CDR3 nucleotides are TGCGCCAGCAGCCAAACGTCAGCGGACACCGGGGAGCTGTTTTTT.

This clone appeared a few times. This chain connects TRBV5-1 to TRBJ2-1; 9 bases are shared with TRBD2. The V gene end was trimmed by 5 bases and the J gene end by 7 bases; junction bases not matched to a gene: 10. The CDR3 covers 15 residues. Per the germline V gene, CDR1 is SGHRS and CDR2 is YFSETQ. The CDR3, as DNA: TGCGCCAGCAGAACGGATAGCGGGAGAAGTAATGAGCAGTTCTTC. The encoded protein is CASRTDSGRSNEQFF.

The chain is built from TRBV7-9 and TRBJ1-1; 8 nucleotides agree with TRBD1. The CDR3 length is 12 residues. Trimming cost V 5 bases and J 4 bases; bases outside gene matches: 0. The germline V gene has CDR1 SEHNR and CDR2 FQNEAQ (reference sequence). CDR3 region: CASSDRGTEAFF. The CDR3 DNA reads TGTGCCAGCAGCGACAGGGGCACTGAAGCTTTCTTT.

This rearrangement joins TRBV2 to TRBJ2-7, with 11 positions matching TRBD2. V trimming: 10 bases; J trimming: 5 bases; junction bases outside the gene matches: 10. Germline V lookup: CDR1 SNHLY, CDR2 FYNNEI. This CDR3 is built from 14 residues. The CDR3 loop reads CAITLTSGTHEQYF. In DNA form, the CDR3 reads TGTGCCATCACTTTGACTAGCGGGACCCACGAGCAGTACTTC.

V gene TRBV6-2 or TRBV6-3 combines with J gene TRBJ1-2; tentative D call: TRBD1 (5 bases). The CDR3 contains 12 residues. Trimming took 4 bases from V and 7 from J, leaving 10 bases between them. Per the germline V gene, CDR1 is MNHEY and CDR2 is SVGEGT. DNA for the CDR3: TGTGCCAGCAGTTCCGGGACTCTTGGCTACACCTTC. It translates to CASSSGTLGYTF.

The V call is TRBV2, the J call TRBJ1-2; a possible D gene is TRBD1 (5 bases). The V gene lost 7 bases and the J gene lost 8 bases, with 20 bases spanning the gap. Per the germline V gene, CDR1 is SNHLY and CDR2 is FYNNEI. The CDR3 loop spans 14 amino acids. CDR3 sequence reads: CASNTAQGTGGYTF. The CDR3 DNA sequence: TGTGCCAGCAACACGGCACAAGGGACTGGCGGCTACACCTTC.

This chain's CDR3 is CASSQVRRHQYF. In DNA form, the CDR3 reads TGTGCCAGCAGCCAAGTTCGAAGACACCAGTACTTC. The gene calls are TRBV3-1 (or the pseudogene TRBV3-2) and TRBJ2-7, with no clear D. Germline loops: CDR1 LGHDT, CDR2 YNNKEL (reference sequence). V lost 1 base, J lost 10 bases, and 11 bases lay in between. The CDR3 is made up of 12 amino acids.

J is TRBJ1-4 and V is TRBV28; D remains ambiguous. The CDR3 contains 15 residues. Germline V gene lookup returns CDR1 MDHEN and CDR2 SYDVKM. Trimming cost V 3 bases and J 3 bases, with 11 bases left between them. In DNA form, the CDR3 reads TGTGCCAGCAGTTTCGGGGATCGGGCTAATGAAAAACTGTTTTTT. The encoded protein is CASSFGDRANEKLFF.

The chain links TRBV3-1 (or the pseudogene TRBV3-2) to TRBJ1-2, with D unclear. V was clipped by 1 base and J by 7 bases, with 4 bases between them. Germline CDR1 reads LGHDT; CDR2 reads YNNKEL (reference sequence). The CDR3 totals 11 residues. CDR3: CASSQGRGYTF. In DNA form, the CDR3 reads TGTGCCAGCAGCCAAGGTCGTGGCTACACCTTC.

The chain recombines TRBV6-5 with TRBJ1-2; 10 bases are shared with TRBD1. V trimming: 6 bases; J trimming: 5 bases; junction bases outside the gene matches: 3. The CDR3 has 13 residues. Germline loops: CDR1 MNHEY, CDR2 SVGAGI. The CDR3 loop reads CASRGQGRYGYTF. The CDR3 DNA is TGTGCCAGCAGGGGACAGGGGCGGTATGGCTACACCTTC.

The V and J genes are TRBV28 and TRBJ1-2; 7 positions match TRBD1. Trimming at V came to 3 bases and at J to 10 bases, leaving 5 bases not matched to a gene. The CDR3 is 12 amino acids. Germline CDR1 is MDHEN and CDR2 is SYDVKM. Here the CDR3 reads CASSFPQGPYTF. Here the CDR3 DNA reads TGTGCCAGCAGTTTCCCACAGGGGCCCTACACCTTC.

The V call is TRBV19, the J call TRBJ1-3; 9 nucleotides agree with TRBD1. The junction had 10 bases not matched to a gene; V was cut back by 5 bases and J by 2 bases. CDR1 LNHDA and CDR2 SQIVND come from the germline V gene (reference sequence). The CDR3 extends over 17 amino acids. The DNA for the CDR3 is TGTGCCAGTAGTCACCCGGGACAGGGTTTAACTGGAAACACCATATATTTT. Amino acid sequence: CASSHPGQGLTGNTIYF.

This sequence joins TRBV28 and TRBJ2-7, with D possibly being TRBD2 (6 bases). Germline V gene lookup returns CDR1 MDHEN and CDR2 SYDVKM. The germline V and J ends were trimmed by 5 bases and 4 bases, with 12 bases remaining between them. The CDR3 is 13 residues long. This CDR3 is CASSPPEGYEQYF. CDR3 DNA: TGTGCCAGCAGTCCGCCGGAGGGGTACGAGCAGTACTTC.